This passage covers 9 T cell receptor beta chains from one sample sequenced in a study of T-cell reconstitution after alpha-beta-depleted transplantation in children. The TCRbeta library was prepared with unique molecular identifiers. From the PCR reads, TCRdb called clonotypes with MiXCR, one entry per CDR3 protein. The sample lists about 640,000 distinct CDR3 sequences; over 15% were seen once. The starting material was PBMCs from the stem cell graft donor, obtained from the stem cell graft. The source is a human donor who donated a stem cell graft to a child with acute myeloid leukemia.

This chain connects TRBV24-1 to TRBJ2-3, with TRBD2 matching over 8 bases. V dropped 5 bases and J dropped 1; count of bases not matched to a gene: 4. CDR1 and CDR2 (germline): KGHDR, SFDVKD. The CDR3 consists of 15 residues. CDR3 amino acids: CATSGRAGGTDTQYF. In nucleotides, the CDR3 is TGTGCCACCAGTGGCAGAGCGGGGGGCACAGATACGCAGTATTTT.

The rearrangement uses TRBV27 and TRBJ1-2; TRBD1 might be the D (5 bases). Germline CDR1 reads MNHEY; CDR2 reads SMNVEV (reference sequence). The V end lost 6 bases, the J end lost 8 bases, and 16 bases lay between the germline ends. CDR3 length: 13 residues. The CDR3 DNA follows: TGTGCCAGCAGCCAAGGGACCTACTCCGGCTACACCTTC. Its translation: CASSQGTYSGYTF.

In this sample, this clonotype turned up a few times. The chain employs TRBV4-1 and TRBJ2-7, with 7 nucleotides matching TRBD1. Trimming took 2 bases from V and 0 from J; bases not matched to a gene: 1. The CDR3 is 14 amino acids. CDR1 is MGHRA and CDR2 is YSYEKL in the germline V gene. CDR3 sequence: CASSQNRGSYEQYV. The DNA of the CDR3 is TGCGCCAGCAGCCAAAACAGGGGCTCCTACGAGCAGTACGTC.

This clonotype was detected a few times. The V and J genes are TRBV7-2 and TRBJ2-5; D gene uncertain. Germline CDR1 reads SGHTA; CDR2 reads FQGNSA. With 5 bases removed from V and 5 bases from J, the gap between germline ends came to 12 bases. This CDR3 is 13 amino acids long. The CDR3 DNA is TGTGCCAGCAGCCCGGGCCCGCCGGAGACCCAGTACTTC. This codes for CASSPGPPETQYF.

The chain employs TRBV7-2 and TRBJ2-5; the match to TRBD2 covers 8 bases. The CDR3 has 16 residues. J gave up 5 bases and V 5 bases, and 13 bases lay outside the gene matches. Germline V gives CDR1 SGHTA, CDR2 FQGNSA. The DNA of the CDR3 is TGTGCCAGCAGCCTAAACATACTAGCGGTCCGTGAGACCCAGTACTTC. It encodes CASSLNILAVRETQYF.

The chain is built from TRBV20-1 and TRBJ1-1; the match to TRBD1 covers 8 bases. From germline, CDR1 is DFQATT and CDR2 SNEGSKA (reference sequence). The V gene end was trimmed by 6 bases and the J gene end by 11 bases; junction bases not matched to a gene: 11. The CDR3 is 12 amino acids. The CDR3 here is CSATIPDRVAFF. Here the CDR3 DNA reads TGCAGTGCCACTATTCCGGACAGGGTGGCTTTCTTT.

The chain combines TRBV7-9 with TRBJ2-5; possibly TRBD1 or TRBD2 for D (5 bases each). Trimming pared 4 bases from V and 3 bases from J, leaving 9 bases between. This CDR3 is 13 amino acids long. Germline loops: CDR1 SEHNR, CDR2 FQNEAQ (reference sequence). The CDR3 nucleotides are TGTGCCAGCAGCTGGGACGGAGAAGAGACCCAGTACTTC. It specifies CASSWDGEETQYF.

The table lists this clonotype with many counts. The rearrangement joins TRBV12-3 or TRBV12-4 to TRBJ2-7; D gene ambiguous. The CDR3 runs 14 residues. V dropped 6 bases and J dropped 0 bases, with 12 bases sitting between them. The CDR3 is CASSFHSSSYEQYF. CDR3 nucleotide sequence: TGTGCCAGCAGCTTCCACAGTAGCTCCTACGAGCAGTACTTC.

This clonotype was picked up a small number of times. This chain links TRBV7-2 with TRBJ1-2, with unresolved D. CDR3 length: 13 amino acids. Germline V gene data show CDR1 as SGHTA and CDR2 as FQGNSA. With 5 bases removed from V and 8 bases from J, the gap between germline ends came to 15 bases. The CDR3 here is CASSPGPLHGYTF. The CDR3 DNA sequence: TGTGCCAGCAGCCCCGGCCCTCTCCACGGCTACACCTTC.